This passage covers 25 T cell receptor beta chains from one sample sequenced in a study of blood T cells in healthy people across ages. Through a sample-barcoded 5' primer and a J-beta primer mix, a second PCR was run for roughly 6 to 12 cycles. TCRdb called the 5' RACE reads again in MiXCR, with one record for every CDR3 protein. The data contain 1.2 million to 1.5 million distinct CDR3 sequences, 42% of them seen just once; the ten biggest clones take up 7% to 9.5%. Sample: blood. The receptors were sampled from a woman younger than 35 in good health.

Notes on this clonotype: One end of the junction fails to match germline, which may point to a read error. The J gene is TRBJ1-2, the V gene TRBV6-1; the D gene is possibly TRBD1 (6 bases). The CDR3 runs 15 residues. The germline V gene has CDR1 MNHNS and CDR2 SASEGT. CDR3 region: CASREVTGPNYGYTF. The DNA of the CDR3 is TGTGCCAGCAGGGAAGTCACAGGGCCCAACTATGGCTACACCTTC.

The chain couples TRBV15 to TRBJ2-3; the D gene is possibly TRBD1 (6 bases). Germline assignment: CDR1 LNHNV and CDR2 YYDKDF (reference sequence). Trimming cost V 0 bases and J 0 bases, with 7 bases left between them. This CDR3 region has 15 residues. The CDR3 DNA reads TGTGCCACCAGCAGAGAGCAGGGGAGCACAGATACGCAGTATTTT. This codes for CATSREQGSTDTQYF.

This clonotype has a count of ten or more. The CDR3 reads CASSLGFSGANVLTF. DNA for the CDR3: TGTGCCAGCAGCTTAGGGTTCTCTGGGGCCAACGTCCTGACTTTC. V usage is TRBV11-1 and J usage is TRBJ2-6; D remains ambiguous. V was cut by 1 base and J by 0 bases, with 4 bases left in between. The CDR3 length is 15 residues. Germline V gene sequence: CDR1 SGHAT, CDR2 FQDESV (reference sequence).

The rearrangement joins TRBV5-1 to TRBJ2-7; D remains ambiguous. Near its end, the DNA agrees better with TRBJ2-5, so the J call may be wrong. The CDR3 is 13 amino acids. Germline CDR1 reads SGHRS; CDR2 reads YFSETQ. The CDR3 protein is CASSLELRETQYF. The CDR3 DNA reads as TGCGCCAGCAGCTTGGAGTTACGAGAGACCCAGTACTTC.

The chain carries TRBV7-2 and TRBJ2-7; 10 nucleotides match TRBD2. CDR1 and CDR2 from the germline V gene are SGHTA and FQGNSA. The CDR3 runs 14 residues. Losses at the gene ends were 1 base for V and 7 bases for J; bases not matched to a gene: 4. The CDR3, as DNA: TGTGCCAGCAGCTTAGATAGCGGGAGGTGGGAGCAGTACTTC. It is translated as CASSLDSGRWEQYF.

This chain links TRBV6-6 with TRBJ2-1, with D tentatively TRBD2 (6 bases). The end of the DNA aligns better with TRBJ2-7, so the J call may be wrong. The CDR3 contains 14 residues. Germline V lookup: CDR1 MNHNY, CDR2 SVGAGI (reference sequence). CDR3 residues: CASTGVSSYNEQYF. The DNA for the CDR3 is TGTGCCAGCACGGGGGTGAGCTCCTACAATGAGCAGTACTTC.

This clonotype was seen a few times. The CDR3 here is CAISDSGGEAFF. The CDR3, as DNA: TGTGCCATCAGTGACTCCGGGGGTGAAGCTTTCTTT. This chain links TRBV10-3 with TRBJ1-1, with a possible D match to TRBD1 (5 bases). The V end was cut by 3 bases, the J end by 7 bases, with 9 bases between. The CDR3 is 12 residues long. Per germline, CDR1 ENHRY and CDR2 SYGVKD.

The chain employs TRBV7-9 and TRBJ1-6; the D gene is possibly TRBD1 (5 bases). The CDR3 totals 14 residues. Trimming removed 0 bases at V and 10 bases at J, with 10 bases between. Germline V lookup: CDR1 SEHNR, CDR2 FQNEAQ (reference sequence). CDR3: CASSLASGHSPLHF. The CDR3 DNA reads as TGTGCCAGCAGCTTAGCGTCAGGGCACTCACCCCTCCACTTT.

The chain has TRBV9 and TRBJ2-5; D remains ambiguous. This CDR3 region has 16 residues. CDR1 and CDR2 (germline): SGDLS, YYNGEE. V was trimmed by 0 bases and J by 0 bases, leaving 12 bases between them. The CDR3 DNA sequence: TGTGCCAGCAGCGTAGCGAGAGGTGGAAACCAAGAGACCCAGTACTTC. As protein: CASSVARGGNQETQYF.

The rearrangement uses TRBV29-1 and TRBJ1-6; 9 nucleotides line up with TRBD1. With V trimmed by 7 bases and J by 10 bases, 8 bases remained unmatched. CDR3 length: 13 amino acids. Germline lookup yields CDR1 SQVTM and CDR2 ANQGSEA. CDR3 sequence reads: CSARGQGDSPLHF. The CDR3 region has the DNA TGCAGCGCTAGGGGACAGGGAGACTCACCCCTCCACTTT.

On this clonotype: Relative to the germline gene, one junction end is altered; a read error may explain this. CDR3 residues: CVSGRTGTRETQYF. The CDR3 coding sequence is TGCGTCAGCGGTCGGACAGGGACCCGAGAGACCCAGTACTTC. The V and J genes are TRBV5-1 and TRBJ2-5, with 8 positions matching TRBD1. The CDR3 sequence is 14 residues long. Germline V gives CDR1 SGHRS, CDR2 YFSETQ.

Notes on this clonotype: The junction departs from the called germline gene at one end, perhaps through a read error. The rearrangement joins TRBV6-5 to TRBJ2-1; 9 nucleotides agree with TRBD2. The CDR3 consists of 15 residues. Germline loops: CDR1 MNHEY, CDR2 SVGAGI. The CDR3 spells CASSPRGGGYNEPFF. The CDR3 coding sequence is TGTGCCAGCAGTCCCCGCGGGGGGGGCTACAATGAGCCGTTCTTC.

This chain links TRBV20-1 with TRBJ2-5; D uncertain. This CDR3 has 11 residues. Trimming pared 5 bases from V and 7 bases from J, leaving 11 bases between. Germline V gives CDR1 DFQATT, CDR2 SNEGSKA (reference sequence). CDR3 sequence (DNA): TGCAGTGCTGGGGTAGTTGGGACCCAGTACTTC. Protein sequence: CSAGVVGTQYF.

The chain couples TRBV29-1 to TRBJ2-1, with 14 positions matching TRBD2. With the DNA end fitting TRBJ2-7 better, the J assignment may be wrong. CDR1 is SQVTM, CDR2 ANQGSEA, per germline. CDR3 length: 17 residues. CDR3 bases: TGCAGCGTAGGGACTAGCGGGAGTTTTAGGTCCTACAATGAGCAGTACTTC. This encodes CSVGTSGSFRSYNEQYF.

The chain carries TRBV19 and TRBJ1-4; D is undetermined. V shed 6 bases and J shed 5 bases, with 10 bases lying between them. The V gene's germline CDR1 is LNHDA and CDR2 SQIVND (reference sequence). The CDR3 is made up of 13 amino acids. Here the CDR3 reads CASSPRENEKLFF. CDR3 coding DNA: TGTGCCAGTAGCCCGCGGGAGAATGAAAAACTGTTTTTT.

The J gene is TRBJ1-2, the V gene TRBV5-5, with D perhaps matching TRBD1 (5 bases). V dropped 5 bases and J dropped 3 bases, with 23 bases sitting between them. CDR1 is SGHKS and CDR2 is YYEKEE in the germline V gene (reference sequence). This CDR3 has 17 residues. The CDR3 DNA follows: TGTGCCAGCAGACTTGGGTTTGCGGGACTGGACCACTATGGCTACACCTTC. Protein: CASRLGFAGLDHYGYTF.

This sequence joins TRBV12-3 or TRBV12-4 and TRBJ1-1; D is undetermined. V was clipped by 3 bases and J by 8 bases, with 16 bases between them. The CDR3 covers 14 residues. The CDR3 DNA sequence: TGTGCCAGCAGTTTCGGGGAGCTCGGCGGCGAAGCTTTCTTT. Amino acids: CASSFGELGGEAFF.

In this sample, this clonotype turned up many times. The chain uses TRBV29-1 and TRBJ2-1; D unresolved. The CDR3 is 11 amino acids. In germline, CDR1 is SQVTM, CDR2 ANQGSEA. Trimming took off 3 bases at V and 5 bases at J, with 5 bases between the two ends. CDR3 residues: CSVELDNEQFF. CDR3 DNA sequence: TGCAGCGTTGAGCTGGACAATGAGCAGTTCTTC.

This clonotype was observed at least ten times. V gene TRBV29-1 combines with J gene TRBJ2-1; D uncertain. Trimming removed 4 bases from V and 9 bases from J, with 16 bases in between. The CDR3 spans 13 residues. The germline V gene encodes CDR1 SQVTM and CDR2 ANQGSEA. This CDR3 is CSVGGQTTGEQFF. As DNA, the CDR3 is TGCAGCGTTGGTGGGCAGACAACGGGTGAGCAGTTCTTC.

This sequence joins TRBV20-1 and TRBJ2-6; D unclear. Germline CDR1 DFQATT, CDR2 SNEGSKA (reference sequence). V shed 0 bases and J shed 1 base, with 7 bases lying between them. The CDR3 length is 15 residues. CDR3 sequence reads: CSAREVESGANVLTF. CDR3 DNA: TGCAGTGCTAGAGAGGTAGAATCTGGGGCCAACGTCCTGACTTTC.

The rearrangement links TRBV20-1 to TRBJ1-2; D perhaps matches TRBD1 (5 bases). The CDR3 extends over 15 amino acids. Between the trimmed V and J ends, which lost 0 bases and 7 bases, there was a span of 18 bases. Germline CDR1 is DFQATT and CDR2 is SNEGSKA (reference sequence). In nucleotides, the CDR3 is TGCAGTGCTAGAGACCACAGGTGGGGGAGAGGTGGCTACACCTTC. Translating it yields CSARDHRWGRGGYTF.

This chain uses TRBV7-9 with TRBJ2-7; 9 bases match TRBD2. The germline gives CDR1 SEHNR, CDR2 FQNEAQ (reference sequence). The CDR3 has 16 amino acids. The ends lost 5 bases at V and 6 bases at J; junction bases unmatched: 14. The CDR3 nucleotides are TGTGCCAGCAGCCCTAAGCGGGGGGCCGGGGTCTTCGAGCAGTACTTC. It translates to CASSPKRGAGVFEQYF. Full variable domain (missing parts from reference TRBV7-9 and TRBJ2-7): DTGVSQNPRHKITKRGQNVTFRCDPISEHNRLYWYRQTLGQGPEFLTYFQNEAQLEKSRLLSDRFSAERPKGSFSTLEIQRTEQGDSAMYLCASSPKRGAGVFEQYFGPGTRLTVT.

In its sample, this clonotype was seen once. The CDR3 DNA is TGCGCCAGCAGGCCTCAAGGGCTAGCGGGGGGCAATGAGCAGTACTTC. This codes for CASRPQGLAGGNEQYF. The chain links TRBV5-1 to TRBJ2-7; 11 bases map to TRBD2. This CDR3 region has 16 residues. Per the germline V gene, CDR1 is SGHRS and CDR2 is YFSETQ. Trimming cost V 5 bases and J 7 bases; bases outside gene matches: 14.

This rearrangement joins TRBV2 to TRBJ1-2; possible D gene TRBD1, 5 bases. Trimming took 0 bases from V and 10 from J, leaving 18 bases between them. The length of the CDR3 is 15 residues. Germline CDR1 reads SNHLY; CDR2 reads FYNNEI. CDR3 bases: TGTGCCAGCAGTGAAGCTAGAGGGGTAGATGTAGACTACACCTTC. It yields the protein CASSEARGVDVDYTF.

The chain combines TRBV20-1 with TRBJ1-5, with D perhaps matching TRBD1 (5 bases). CDR3 size: 14 residues. Trimming removed 0 bases from V and 4 bases from J, with 10 bases in between. The germline V gene has CDR1 DFQATT and CDR2 SNEGSKA (reference sequence). CDR3 sequence: CSARDARANQPQHF. The CDR3 DNA is TGCAGTGCTAGAGATGCCAGGGCTAATCAGCCCCAGCATTTT.